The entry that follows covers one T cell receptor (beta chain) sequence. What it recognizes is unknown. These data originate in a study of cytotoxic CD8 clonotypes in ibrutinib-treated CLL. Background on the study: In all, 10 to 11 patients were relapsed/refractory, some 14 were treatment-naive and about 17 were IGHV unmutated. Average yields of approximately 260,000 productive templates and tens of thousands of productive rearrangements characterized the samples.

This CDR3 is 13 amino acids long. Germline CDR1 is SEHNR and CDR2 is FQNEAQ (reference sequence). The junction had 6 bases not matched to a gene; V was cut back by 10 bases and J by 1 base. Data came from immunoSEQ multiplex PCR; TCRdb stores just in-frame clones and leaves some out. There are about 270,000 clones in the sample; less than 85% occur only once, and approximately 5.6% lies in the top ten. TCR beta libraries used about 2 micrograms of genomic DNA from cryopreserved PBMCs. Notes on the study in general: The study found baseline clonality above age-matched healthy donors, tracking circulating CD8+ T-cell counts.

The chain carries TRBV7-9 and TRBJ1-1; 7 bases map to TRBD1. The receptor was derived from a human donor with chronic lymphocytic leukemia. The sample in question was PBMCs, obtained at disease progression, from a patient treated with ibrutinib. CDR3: CATRDRANTEAFF. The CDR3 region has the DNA TGTGCCACCAGAGACAGGGCGAACACTGAAGCTTTCTTT.